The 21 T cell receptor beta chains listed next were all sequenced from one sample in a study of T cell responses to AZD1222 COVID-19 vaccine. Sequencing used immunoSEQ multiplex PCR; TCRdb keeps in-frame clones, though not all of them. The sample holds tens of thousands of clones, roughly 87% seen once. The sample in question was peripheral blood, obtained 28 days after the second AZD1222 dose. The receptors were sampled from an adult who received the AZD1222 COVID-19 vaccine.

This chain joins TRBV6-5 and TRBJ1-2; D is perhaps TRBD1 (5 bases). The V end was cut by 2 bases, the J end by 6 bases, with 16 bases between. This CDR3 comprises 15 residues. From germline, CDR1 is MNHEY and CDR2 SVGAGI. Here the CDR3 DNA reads TGTGCCAGCAGTTACGGGGACGGACGCGGGAATGGCTACACCTTC. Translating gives CASSYGDGRGNGYTF.

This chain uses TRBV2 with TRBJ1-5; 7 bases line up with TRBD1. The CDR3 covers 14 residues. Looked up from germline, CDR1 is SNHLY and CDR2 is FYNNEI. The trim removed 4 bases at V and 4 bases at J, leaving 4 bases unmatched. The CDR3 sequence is CASSGQGLNQPQHF. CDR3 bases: TGTGCCAGCAGTGGACAGGGTCTGAATCAGCCCCAGCATTTT.

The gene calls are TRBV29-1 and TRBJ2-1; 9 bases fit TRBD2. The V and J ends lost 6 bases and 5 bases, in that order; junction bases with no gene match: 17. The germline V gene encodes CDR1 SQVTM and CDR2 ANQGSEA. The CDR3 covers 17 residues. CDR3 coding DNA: TGCAGCGTCGCCCCGACTTGGGGGGCGGGAGGGAACAATGAGCAGTTCTTC. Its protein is CSVAPTWGAGGNNEQFF.

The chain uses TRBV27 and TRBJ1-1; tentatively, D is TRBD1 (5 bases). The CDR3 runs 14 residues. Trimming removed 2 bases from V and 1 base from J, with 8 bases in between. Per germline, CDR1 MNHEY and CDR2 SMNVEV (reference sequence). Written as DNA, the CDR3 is TGTGCCAGCAGTTTAACGGGGGGGAACACTGAAGCTTTCTTT. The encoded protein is CASSLTGGNTEAFF.

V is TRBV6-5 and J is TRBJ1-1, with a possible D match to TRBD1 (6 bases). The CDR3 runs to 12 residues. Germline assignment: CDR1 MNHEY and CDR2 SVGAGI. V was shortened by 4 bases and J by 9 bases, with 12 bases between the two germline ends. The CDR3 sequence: CASSSEWGQAFF. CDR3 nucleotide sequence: TGTGCCAGCAGTTCCGAATGGGGGCAAGCTTTCTTT.

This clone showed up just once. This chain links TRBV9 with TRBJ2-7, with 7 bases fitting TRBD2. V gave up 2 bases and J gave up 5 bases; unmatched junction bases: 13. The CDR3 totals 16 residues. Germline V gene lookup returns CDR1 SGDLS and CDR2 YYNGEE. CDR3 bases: TGTGCCAGCAGCGTGGGGATGGGCGGGGGTGAAAACGAGCAGTACTTC. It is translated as CASSVGMGGGENEQYF.

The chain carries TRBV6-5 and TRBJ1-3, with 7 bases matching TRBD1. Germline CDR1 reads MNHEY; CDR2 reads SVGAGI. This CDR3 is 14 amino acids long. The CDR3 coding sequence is TGTGTGGTCGGGGAAGACAGGGCTGGAAACACCATATATTTT. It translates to CVVGEDRAGNTIYF.

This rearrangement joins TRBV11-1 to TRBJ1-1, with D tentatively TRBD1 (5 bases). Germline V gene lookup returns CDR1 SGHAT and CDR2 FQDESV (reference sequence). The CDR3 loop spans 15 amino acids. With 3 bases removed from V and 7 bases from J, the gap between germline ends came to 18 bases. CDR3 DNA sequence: TGTGCCAGCAGCTTTCAGGAGGTGGTGGGGGTTGAAGCTTTCTTT. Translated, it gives CASSFQEVVGVEAFF.

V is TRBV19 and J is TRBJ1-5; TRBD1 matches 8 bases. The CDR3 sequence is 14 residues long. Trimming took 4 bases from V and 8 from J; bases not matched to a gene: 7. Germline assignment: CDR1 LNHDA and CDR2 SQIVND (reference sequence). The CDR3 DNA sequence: TGTGCCAGTAGTAGAGGACAGGGTACGGAGCCCCAGCATTTT. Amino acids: CASSRGQGTEPQHF.

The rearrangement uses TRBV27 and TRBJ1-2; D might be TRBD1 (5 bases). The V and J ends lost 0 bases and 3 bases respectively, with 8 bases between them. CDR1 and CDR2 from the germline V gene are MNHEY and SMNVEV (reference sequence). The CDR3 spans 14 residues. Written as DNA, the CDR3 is TGTGCCAGCAGTTTATCGCCACAGGACTATGGCTACACCTTC. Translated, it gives CASSLSPQDYGYTF.

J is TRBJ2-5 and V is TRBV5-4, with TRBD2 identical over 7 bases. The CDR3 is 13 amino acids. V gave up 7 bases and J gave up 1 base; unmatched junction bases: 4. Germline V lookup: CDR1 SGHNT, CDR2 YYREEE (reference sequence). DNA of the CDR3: TGTGCCAGCGGGAGGGAGAGCCAAGAGACCCAGTACTTC. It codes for CASGRESQETQYF.

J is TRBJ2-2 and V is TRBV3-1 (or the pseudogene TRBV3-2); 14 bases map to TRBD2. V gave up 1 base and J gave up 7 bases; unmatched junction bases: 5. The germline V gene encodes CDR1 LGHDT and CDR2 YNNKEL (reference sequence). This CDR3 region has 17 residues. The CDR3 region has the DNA TGTGCCAGCAGCCAAGGGACTAGCGGGAGGTTTGTCGGGGAGCTGTTTTTT. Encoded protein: CASSQGTSGRFVGELFF.

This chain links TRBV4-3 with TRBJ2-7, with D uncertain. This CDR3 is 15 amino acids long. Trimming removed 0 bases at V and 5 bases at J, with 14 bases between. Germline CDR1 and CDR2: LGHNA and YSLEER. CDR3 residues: CASSQDRAGRDEQYF. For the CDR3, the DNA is TGCGCCAGCAGCCAAGATCGGGCAGGACGGGACGAGCAGTACTTC.

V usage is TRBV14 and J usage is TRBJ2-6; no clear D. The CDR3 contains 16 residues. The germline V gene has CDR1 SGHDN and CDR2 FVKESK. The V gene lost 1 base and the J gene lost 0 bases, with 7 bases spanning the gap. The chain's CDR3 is CASSQGGFSGANVLTF. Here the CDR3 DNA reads TGTGCCAGCAGCCAAGGGGGTTTCTCTGGGGCCAACGTCCTGACTTTC.

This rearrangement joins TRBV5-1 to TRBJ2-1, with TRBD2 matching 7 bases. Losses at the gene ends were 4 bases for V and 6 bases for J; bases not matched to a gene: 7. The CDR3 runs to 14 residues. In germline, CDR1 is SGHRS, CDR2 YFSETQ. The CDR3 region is CASSPDGGGNEQFF. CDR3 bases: TGCGCCAGCAGCCCCGATGGCGGGGGCAATGAGCAGTTCTTC.

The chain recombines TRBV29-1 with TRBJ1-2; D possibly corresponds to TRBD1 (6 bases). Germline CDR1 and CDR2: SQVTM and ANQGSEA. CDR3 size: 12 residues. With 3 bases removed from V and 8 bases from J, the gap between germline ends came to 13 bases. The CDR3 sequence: CSVEVLQGGYTF. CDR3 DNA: TGCAGCGTTGAGGTCCTCCAGGGGGGCTACACCTTC.

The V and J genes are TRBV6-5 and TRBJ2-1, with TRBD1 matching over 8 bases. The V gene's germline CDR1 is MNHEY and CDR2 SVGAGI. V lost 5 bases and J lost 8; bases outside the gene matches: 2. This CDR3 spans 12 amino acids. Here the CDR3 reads CASSPGGYEQFF. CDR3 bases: TGTGCCAGCAGTCCAGGGGGCTATGAGCAGTTCTTC.

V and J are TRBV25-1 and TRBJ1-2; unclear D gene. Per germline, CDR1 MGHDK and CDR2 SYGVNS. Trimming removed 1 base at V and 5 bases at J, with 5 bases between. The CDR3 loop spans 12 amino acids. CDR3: CASSESDYGYTF. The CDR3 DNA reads TGTGCCAGCAGTGAATCAGATTATGGCTACACCTTC.

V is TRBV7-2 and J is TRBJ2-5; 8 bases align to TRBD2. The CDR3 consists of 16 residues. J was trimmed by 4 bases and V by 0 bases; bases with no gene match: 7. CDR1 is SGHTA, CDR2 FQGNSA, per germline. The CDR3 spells CASSLASAGAGETQYF. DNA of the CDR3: TGTGCCAGCAGCTTAGCTTCAGCGGGAGCGGGAGAGACCCAGTACTTC. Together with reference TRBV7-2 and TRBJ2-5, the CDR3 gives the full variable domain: GAGVSQSPSNKVTEKGKDVELRCDPISGHTALYWYRQSLGQGLEFLIYFQGNSAPDKSGLPSDRFSAERTGGSVSTLTIQRTQQEDSAVYLCASSLASAGAGETQYFGPGTRLLVL.

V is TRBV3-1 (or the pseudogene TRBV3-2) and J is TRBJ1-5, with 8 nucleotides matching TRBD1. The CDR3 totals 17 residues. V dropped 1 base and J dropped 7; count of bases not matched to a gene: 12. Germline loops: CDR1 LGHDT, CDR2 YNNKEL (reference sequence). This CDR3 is CASSQGAGGALGQPQHF. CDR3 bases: TGTGCCAGCAGCCAAGGCGCAGGGGGCGCTTTAGGCCAGCCCCAGCATTTT.

The CDR3 region has the DNA TGTGCCAGCAGCCTCGCCGGCGGTCGAACAGATACGCAGTATTTT. Protein sequence: CASSLAGGRTDTQYF. The chain links TRBV11-3 to TRBJ2-3; D remains unclear. V was clipped by 5 bases and J by 3 bases, with 15 bases between them. The CDR3 length is 15 residues. Germline V gene data show CDR1 as SGHNT and CDR2 as YENEEA.